This T cell receptor beta chain was documented in a study of identical twins. Template switching added a universal primer site, and cDNA bore unique molecular identifiers. TCRdb recomputed calls from the 5' RACE reads with MiXCR, one row per CDR3 protein. Of a few hundred thousand distinct CDR3 sequences listed, 9.5% to 15% are singletons. The germline V gene encodes CDR1 SGHRS and CDR2 YFSETQ. The length of the CDR3 is 14 residues. V lost 4 bases, J lost 1 base, and 11 bases lay in between. In every case, the donor was a healthy Caucasian. The data were also submitted as part of a second study, on yellow fever vaccine responses in identical twins.

The sample consisted of memory (CD45RO+) T cells sorted from blood. V is TRBV5-1 and J is TRBJ2-5, with a possible D match to TRBD2 (5 bases). This TCR derives from a woman younger than 30 in good health. CDR3 region: CASSPRGSQETQYF. CDR3 bases: TGCGCCAGCAGCCCCCGGGGAAGCCAAGAGACCCAGTACTTC.